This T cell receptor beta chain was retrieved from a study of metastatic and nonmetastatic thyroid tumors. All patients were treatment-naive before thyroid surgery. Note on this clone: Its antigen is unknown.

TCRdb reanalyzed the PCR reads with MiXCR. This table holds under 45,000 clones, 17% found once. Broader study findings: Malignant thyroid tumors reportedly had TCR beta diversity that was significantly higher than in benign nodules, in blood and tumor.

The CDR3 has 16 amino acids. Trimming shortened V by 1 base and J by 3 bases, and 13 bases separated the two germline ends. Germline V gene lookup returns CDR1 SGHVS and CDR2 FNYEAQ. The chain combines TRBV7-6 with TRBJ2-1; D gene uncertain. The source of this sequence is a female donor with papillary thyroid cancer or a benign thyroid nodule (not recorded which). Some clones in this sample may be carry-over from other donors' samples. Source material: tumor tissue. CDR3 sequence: CASSLVLVRLYNEQFF. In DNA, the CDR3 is TGTGCCAGCAGCTTAGTTTTAGTTCGACTCTACAATGAGCAGTTCTTC.